This T cell receptor (beta chain) was retrieved from a study of shared clonotypes between healthy human individuals. Germline CDR1 is SGHTA and CDR2 is FQGTGA. The CDR3 is made up of 12 amino acids. For sorted subsets, approximately 180 ng DNA per replicate equaled tens of thousands of T cell genomes. Libraries were prepared by immunoSEQ multiplex PCR; TCRdb keeps only in-frame clonotypes and omits some of them. The data contain 2 million to 2.5 million clones, about 92% of them seen just once; the ten biggest clones take up 1.7%. CD45RO-negative, CCR7-positively selected cells formed the naive CD8 fraction, excluding terminally differentiated effector memory CD45RA+ cells. The study enrolled healthy HIV-negative adults without recent acute infections or vaccinations as donors. Findings of the study overall: A handful of donors held about 4.6% of naive CD4 clonotypes in common. Across subsets, estimated richness was generally greater for naive than for memory populations.

Points on this clone: Its target is unknown.

This sequence was found in a man aged 18 to 30 in good health. Some clones in this sample may be carry-over from other donors' samples. The sample taken for sequencing was naive CD8+ T cells from PBMCs. The chain employs TRBV7-3 and TRBJ2-5; D is unclear. The closer fit of TRBJ2-7 to the DNA end suggests the J call may be wrong. The chain's CDR3 is CASSLVDYEQYF. In DNA, the CDR3 is TGTGCCAGCAGCTTAGTTGATTACGAGCAGTACTTC.